Below, 11 T cell receptor beta chains from the same sample are listed, as sequenced in a study of CD8 T cells in ankylosing spondylitis. Antigens for these TCRs are unknown. MiXCR, run by TCRdb on the 5' RACE reads, gives a single entry per CDR3 protein. The sample yields roughly 440,000 distinct CDR3 sequences, roughly 17% seen once. Study-level points and caveats: A TCR beta motif made of fewer than ten highly homologous variants seemed typical of ankylosing spondylitis blood.

Sequencing used blood, either unsorted or a sorted T cell fraction (not recorded which). The receptor set was obtained from a male donor with ankylosing spondylitis.

This clonotype was recorded many times. The J gene is TRBJ2-1, the V gene TRBV15, with 8 bases fitting TRBD1. Germline CDR1 is LNHNV and CDR2 is YYDKDF (reference sequence). The CDR3 consists of 18 residues. J gave up 9 bases and V 0 bases, and 16 bases lay outside the gene matches. The CDR3 reads CATSRDLFGQGVRGEQFF. CDR3 bases: TGTGCCACCAGCAGAGATTTGTTTGGACAGGGAGTGCGTGGTGAGCAGTTCTTC.

This clonotype was counted only a few times. The rearrangement links TRBV29-1 to TRBJ2-5; D unresolved. This CDR3 is built from 11 residues. V lost 7 bases and J 2 bases, leaving 8 bases between the germline ends. The germline CDR1 and CDR2 sequences are SQVTM and ANQGSEA. As DNA, the CDR3 is TGCAGCGCTCACAGACAAGAGACCCAGTACTTC. This translates into CSAHRQETQYF.

This clonotype showed up just a few times. The rearrangement links TRBV9 to TRBJ1-6; no definite D call. V was pared by 0 bases and J by 8 bases, with 6 bases between. CDR3 length: 13 residues. The germline V gene has CDR1 SGDLS and CDR2 YYNGEE. The CDR3 bases are TGTGCCAGCAGCGTAGCTTGGGATTCACCCCTCCACTTT. It encodes CASSVAWDSPLHF.

The V gene is TRBV27, the J gene TRBJ1-2; 8 bases agree with TRBD1. This CDR3 has 15 amino acids. The germline V gene encodes CDR1 MNHEY and CDR2 SMNVEV (reference sequence). V trimming: 7 bases; J trimming: 8 bases; junction bases outside the gene matches: 15. CDR3 loop: CASKSRGLPLYGYTF. CDR3 nucleotide sequence: TGTGCCAGCAAGTCCAGGGGGCTTCCGTTGTACGGCTACACCTTC.

This clonotype was seen a few times. The chain employs TRBV6-1 and TRBJ2-7; 8 bases are a match to TRBD2. V was clipped by 11 bases and J by 1 base; unmatched bases: 7. Germline V gives CDR1 MNHNS, CDR2 SASEGT. The CDR3 consists of 13 residues. CDR3 DNA sequence: TGTGCCTCGGGGCGGGGGGCTTCCTACGAGCAGTACTTC. This translates into CASGRGASYEQYF.

This clonotype was recorded many times. The V and J genes are TRBV12-3 or TRBV12-4 and TRBJ1-1, with D unresolved. Trimming removed 8 bases from V and 1 base from J, with 14 bases in between. The CDR3 runs to 14 residues. CDR3 nucleotide sequence: TGTGCCAGCTTAGAAGAGCTTAGGAACACTGAAGCTTTCTTT. Translation gives CASLEELRNTEAFF.

This clonotype was recorded a few times. The chain employs TRBV24-1 and TRBJ2-5; 7 positions agree with TRBD2. The V and J ends lost 1 base and 1 base, in that order; junction bases with no gene match: 8. The CDR3 consists of 17 residues. The germline gives CDR1 KGHDR, CDR2 SFDVKD. The CDR3 is CATSDLGTNKPQETQYF. CDR3 DNA sequence: TGTGCCACCAGTGATTTAGGGACTAACAAACCCCAAGAGACCCAGTACTTC.

This clonotype has a count of ten or more. This chain uses TRBV5-1 with TRBJ1-4; a possible D gene is TRBD1 (5 bases). Trimming pared 6 bases from V and 7 bases from J, leaving 19 bases between. The germline V gene has CDR1 SGHRS and CDR2 YFSETQ. The CDR3 sequence is 15 residues long. The CDR3 loop reads CASTRQGDPREKLFF. The CDR3 DNA reads as TGCGCCAGCACCCGGCAAGGGGATCCGCGTGAAAAACTGTTTTTT.

V is TRBV7-2 and J is TRBJ2-1, with a possible D match to TRBD2 (5 bases). The V end was cut by 2 bases, the J end by 14 bases, with 22 bases between. This CDR3 contains 15 residues. CDR1 is SGHTA and CDR2 is FQGNSA in the germline V gene. The CDR3: CASSLSTGNPVAKFF. DNA of the CDR3: TGTGCCAGCAGCTTATCGACCGGGAACCCCGTGGCTAAGTTCTTC.

The V and J genes are TRBV27 and TRBJ2-1, with D perhaps TRBD2 (6 bases). Germline CDR1 reads MNHEY; CDR2 reads SMNVEV (reference sequence). The CDR3 is 15 amino acids. Trimming pared 3 bases from V and 4 bases from J, leaving 13 bases between. CDR3 sequence reads: CASSFLATEYNEQFF. The CDR3 region has the DNA TGTGCCAGCAGTTTTCTAGCGACCGAATACAATGAGCAGTTCTTC.

There are many counts of this clonotype. V usage is TRBV20-1 and J usage is TRBJ2-1; 8 nucleotides align to TRBD1. This CDR3 contains 13 residues. CDR1 and CDR2 from the germline V gene are DFQATT and SNEGSKA (reference sequence). The V gene end was trimmed by 3 bases and the J gene end by 7 bases; junction bases not matched to a gene: 5. The CDR3 DNA follows: TGCAGTGCTAGGGACAGGGCTACAAATGAGCAGTTCTTC. The encoded protein is CSARDRATNEQFF.